Following are 20 T cell receptor beta chains from one sample sequenced in a study of T cell responses to AZD1222 COVID-19 vaccine. TCRdb keeps only in-frame clones here, not all; method: immunoSEQ multiplex PCR. The data contain roughly 100,000 clones, about 90% of them singletons. The material was peripheral blood, obtained on day 0 of AZD1222 vaccination. These receptor sequences come from an adult in good health.

V gene TRBV11-2 combines with J gene TRBJ2-7; no definite D call. Germline assignment: CDR1 SGHAT and CDR2 FQNNGV. The length of the CDR3 is 12 residues. V was pared by 1 base and J by 3 bases, with 4 bases between. This chain's CDR3 is CASSLAVYEQYF. CDR3 nucleotides: TGTGCCAGCAGCTTAGCGGTCTACGAGCAGTACTTC.

This clone was seen a few times. The chain links TRBV5-6 to TRBJ1-5; no clear D. The germline V and J ends were trimmed by 4 bases and 6 bases, with 11 bases remaining between them. CDR3 length: 13 residues. Germline V gene sequence: CDR1 SGHDT, CDR2 YYEEEE. The CDR3 sequence is CASSLGPGQPQHF. In nucleotides, the CDR3 is TGTGCCAGCAGCCTCGGGCCTGGTCAGCCCCAGCATTTT.

This chain connects TRBV6-1 to TRBJ1-5; tentative D call: TRBD1 (6 bases). V lost 0 bases and J 4 bases, leaving 25 bases between the germline ends. The CDR3 is 20 amino acids. In germline, CDR1 is MNHNS, CDR2 SASEGT. CDR3 in amino acids: CASSEAMGGTGTSVNQPQHF. The CDR3, as DNA: TGTGCCAGCAGTGAAGCTATGGGTGGAACCGGGACATCCGTTAATCAGCCCCAGCATTTT.

The V call is TRBV21-1, the J call TRBJ2-2; the table's D call of TRBD1 was not tested on the DNA. TRBV21-1 is a pseudogene locus. The CDR3 runs to 17 residues. The DNA of the CDR3 is TGTGCCAGCAGCAAAGGGAAGACAGGGACGAACACCGGGGAGCTGTTTTTT. This codes for CASSKGKTGTNTGELFF.

This chain uses TRBV12-3 or TRBV12-4 with TRBJ2-3; D remains unclear. V was trimmed by 7 bases and J by 3 bases, leaving 5 bases between them. This CDR3 contains 11 residues. The CDR3 is CASTRTDTQYF. Here the CDR3 DNA reads TGTGCCAGCACCCGAACAGATACGCAGTATTTT.

This chain uses TRBV12-3 or TRBV12-4 with TRBJ1-1; maybe TRBD1 (6 bases). V was pared by 5 bases and J by 5 bases, with 9 bases between. The CDR3 sequence is 12 residues long. The CDR3 here is CASSAQGTEAFF. As DNA, the CDR3 is TGTGCCAGCAGTGCACAGGGTACTGAAGCTTTCTTT.

Only a few counts were recorded for this clone. The V gene is TRBV7-6, the J gene TRBJ1-3; D is unresolved. The CDR3 extends over 15 amino acids. Germline CDR1 is SGHVS and CDR2 is FNYEAQ. V lost 8 bases and J 3 bases, leaving 17 bases between the germline ends. DNA of the CDR3: TGTGCCAGCTCAGGTGGCGGCACAGATGGAAACACCATATATTTT. Translating it yields CASSGGGTDGNTIYF.

The CDR3 loop reads CASSEGDSRYYGYTF. The CDR3 nucleotides read TGTGCCAGCAGTGAAGGGGACAGCCGGTACTATGGCTACACCTTC. The chain carries TRBV6-1 and TRBJ1-2, with 7 positions matching TRBD1. V shed 1 base and J 3 bases; nucleotides not matched to a gene: 5. The CDR3 totals 15 residues. CDR1 MNHNS and CDR2 SASEGT come from the germline V gene.

This sequence joins TRBV6-5 and TRBJ2-7; no clear D. Germline V gene data show CDR1 as MNHEY and CDR2 as SVGAGI. The ends were cut back, 10 bases at V and 3 bases at J, with 16 bases in the middle. There are 13 residues in the CDR3. The CDR3 DNA sequence: TGTGCCACCGTGACCCTAGTTAGCTACGAGCAGTACTTC. Translated, it gives CATVTLVSYEQYF.

The genes are TRBV19 and TRBJ1-2; the match to TRBD1 covers 7 bases. Germline loops: CDR1 LNHDA, CDR2 SQIVND (reference sequence). V shed 7 bases, J shed 5 bases, and the junction held 4 bases outside the gene matches. The length of the CDR3 is 12 residues. In nucleotides, the CDR3 is TGTGCCAGTAATAAACAGGGGTATGGCTACACCTTC. Its translation: CASNKQGYGYTF.

This clone occurred once. The chain employs TRBV23-1 and TRBJ1-4; TRBD1 is a possible D gene (5 bases). TRBV23-1 falls under the ORF class, with uncertain function. The V end was cut by 4 bases, the J end by 5 bases, with 23 bases between. The CDR3 loop spans 18 amino acids. CDR3 DNA sequence: TGCGCCAGCAGTCTCCCGGACTCTTTGGGGGTCGAAAATGAAAAACTGTTTTTT. Translation: CASSLPDSLGVENEKLFF.

V and J are TRBV19 and TRBJ1-1; D is unresolved. Germline values: CDR1 LNHDA, CDR2 SQIVND (reference sequence). V was shortened by 7 bases and J by 0 bases, with 21 bases between the two germline ends. The CDR3 totals 17 residues. The CDR3 region is CASTLYFSGTLNTEAFF. Here the CDR3 DNA reads TGTGCCAGTACCCTGTATTTCTCGGGAACACTGAACACTGAAGCTTTCTTT. Supplemented by reference TRBV19 and TRBJ1-1, the full variable domain reads DGGITQSPKYLFRKEGQNVTLSCEQNLNHDAMYWYRQDPGQGLRLIYYSQIVNDFQKGDIAEGYSVSREKKESFPLTVTSAQKNPTAFYLCASTLYFSGTLNTEAFFGQGTRLTVV.

On this clone itself: Other nucleotide sequences from this sample produce the same CDR3. The gene calls are TRBV9 and TRBJ1-5, with D uncertain. V lost 0 bases and J 3 bases, leaving 7 bases between the germline ends. This CDR3 is built from 14 residues. Per germline, CDR1 SGDLS and CDR2 YYNGEE. The CDR3 nucleotides are TGTGCCAGCAGCGTAGGCTGGGACAATCAGCCCCAGCATTTT. Amino acids: CASSVGWDNQPQHF.

The rearrangement uses TRBV28 and TRBJ1-1, with D unresolved. The CDR3 length is 12 residues. Germline CDR1 reads MDHEN; CDR2 reads SYDVKM. V lost 5 bases and J lost 11, with 15 bases in between. CDR3 sequence reads: CASSPLPAWAFF. Written as DNA, the CDR3 is TGTGCCAGCAGTCCGCTCCCTGCCTGGGCTTTCTTT.

This chain links TRBV28 with TRBJ2-5; 9 nucleotides match TRBD1. J lost 4 bases, V lost 2 bases, and 5 bases had no gene match. The CDR3 sequence is 15 residues long. CDR1 and CDR2 (germline): MDHEN, SYDVKM. The CDR3 loop reads CASSLPGTGTETQYF. In nucleotides, the CDR3 is TGTGCCAGCAGTTTACCTGGGACAGGGACAGAGACCCAGTACTTC.

J is TRBJ1-1 and V is TRBV4-1, with D possibly TRBD1 on 5 matching bases. Looked up from germline, CDR1 is MGHRA and CDR2 is YSYEKL. There are 17 residues in the CDR3. Trimming stripped 4 bases from V and 1 base from J, with 19 bases between. Here the CDR3 DNA reads TGCGCCAGCAGCCGTCAGCGGGCGCTCGGGACGAACACTGAAGCTTTCTTT. The encoded protein is CASSRQRALGTNTEAFF.

This clone was seen once. The chain employs TRBV24-1 and TRBJ2-5; a weak D match, TRBD1 (5 bases). Germline V CDR1 and CDR2: KGHDR, SFDVKD. CDR3 length: 13 amino acids. Trimming removed 4 bases from V and 3 bases from J, with 8 bases in between. This chain's CDR3 is CATSEGPKETQYF. CDR3 DNA: TGTGCCACCAGTGAGGGGCCAAAAGAGACCCAGTACTTC.

The chain uses TRBV5-6 and TRBJ1-1; D is unclear. In germline, CDR1 is SGHDT, CDR2 YYEEEE. The CDR3 loop spans 14 amino acids. V was clipped by 4 bases and J by 2 bases, with 12 bases between them. CDR3 bases: TGTGCCAGCAGCCGGATAGAGTTAAACACTGAAGCTTTCTTT. Encoded protein: CASSRIELNTEAFF.

The table lists this clone with a count of one. The chain uses TRBV4-1 and TRBJ1-2; D perhaps matches TRBD1 (5 bases). Trimming took off 0 bases at V and 4 bases at J, with 9 bases between the two ends. CDR3 size: 14 residues. From germline, CDR1 is MGHRA and CDR2 YSYEKL. The CDR3 spells CASSQDRVGYGYTF. CDR3 nucleotides: TGCGCCAGCAGCCAAGACAGGGTTGGCTATGGCTACACCTTC.

This clone occurred once. This chain uses TRBV27 with TRBJ2-7; D gene unclear. V was shortened by 5 bases and J by 6 bases, with 14 bases between the two germline ends. In germline, CDR1 is MNHEY, CDR2 SMNVEV (reference sequence). The length of the CDR3 is 13 residues. CDR3 protein: CASSAPLASEQYF. The CDR3 region has the DNA TGTGCCAGCAGTGCGCCCCTGGCATCCGAGCAGTACTTC.